Following are 2 T cell receptor beta chains from one sample sequenced in a study of neoadjuvant anti-PD-1 for oral cavity cancer. Method: immunoSEQ multiplex PCR; TCRdb's copy keeps in-frame clones and lacks some. Of about 25,000 clones listed, 27% are singletons. Regarding time point: after neoadjuvant nivolumab, at surgical resection. This material consisted of tumor tissue, taken after nivolumab (anti-PD-1) treatment. These receptors were obtained from a person aged 35 to 85 with oral cavity squamous cell carcinoma.

Within the sample, this clone is medium-sized. The chain combines TRBV9 with TRBJ2-1; 8 bases are a match to TRBD1. CDR1 and CDR2 from the germline V gene are SGDLS and YYNGEE. V gave up 0 bases and J gave up 3 bases; unmatched junction bases: 2. The CDR3 contains 15 residues. For the CDR3, the DNA is TGTGCCAGCAGCGTAGGACAGGGGAACTACAATGAGCAGTTCTTC. Protein sequence: CASSVGQGNYNEQFF.

The chain links TRBV6-6 to TRBJ2-7, with D uncertain. The CDR3 contains 15 residues. Looked up from germline, CDR1 is MNHNY and CDR2 is SVGAGI (reference sequence). Deletions cut 0 bases from V and 3 bases from J, with 12 bases between. CDR3 in amino acids: CASSYSTRASYEQYF. The CDR3 nucleotides read TGTGCCAGCAGTTACTCCACCAGAGCAAGCTACGAGCAGTACTTC.